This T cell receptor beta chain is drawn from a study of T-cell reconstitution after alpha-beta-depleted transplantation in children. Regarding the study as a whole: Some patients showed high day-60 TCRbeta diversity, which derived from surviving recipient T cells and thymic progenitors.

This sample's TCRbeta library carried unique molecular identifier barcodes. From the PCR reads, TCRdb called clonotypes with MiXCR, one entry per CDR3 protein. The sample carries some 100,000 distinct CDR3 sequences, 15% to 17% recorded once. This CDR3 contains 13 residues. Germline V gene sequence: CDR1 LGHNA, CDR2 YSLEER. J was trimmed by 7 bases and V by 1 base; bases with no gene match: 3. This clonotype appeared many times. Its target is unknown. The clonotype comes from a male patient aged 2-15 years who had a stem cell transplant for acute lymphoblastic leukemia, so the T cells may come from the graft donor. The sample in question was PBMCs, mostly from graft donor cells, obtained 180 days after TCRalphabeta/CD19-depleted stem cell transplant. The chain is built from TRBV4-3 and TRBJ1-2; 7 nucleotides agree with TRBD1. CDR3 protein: CASSQGTGRGYTF. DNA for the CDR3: TGCGCCAGCAGCCAAGGGACAGGTCGTGGCTACACCTTC.